The TCR beta chain under discussion was sequenced for a study of cytomegalovirus exposure and HLA in healthy donors. Study conclusions and caveats: Several of the most significant clusters appeared, in a later analysis, to be linked to common viral pathogens. It was reportedly the case that the classifier diagnosed cytomegalovirus status with high specificity and sensitivity.

This clone was seen only once. Its antigen is not identified. Germline V CDR1 and CDR2: SGDLS, YYNGEE. The CDR3 sequence is 18 residues long. Trimming left V 1 base short and J 0 bases short, with 20 bases between. Vbeta (60) and Jbeta (13) primers were used in the PCR. Method: immunoSEQ multiplex PCR; TCRdb's copy keeps in-frame clones and lacks some. Among approximately 59,000 clones listed, around 62% were seen once. The genes are TRBV9 and TRBJ2-7, with a possible D match to TRBD2 (6 bases). The sample comprised PBMCs. The TCR was taken from a man between 25 and 39 years old in good health and CMV-seronegative. The CDR3, as DNA: TGTGCCAGCAGCGTATACCCCGTCATCGCGGGGAGCTCCTACGAGCAGTACTTC. Protein product: CASSVYPVIAGSSYEQYF.